The clone carrying this TCR beta chain was seen ten or more times. The antigen remains unidentified. This entry comes from a study of T cells after posttransplantation cyclophosphamide. General observations from the study: Recipient CMV seropositivity and CMV reactivation strongly tracked TRB clonality. Skin or GI-infiltrating T cells shared few TRB sequences with blood. Later blood repertoires were often dominated by clones from the donor CD8+ memory compartment.

On the day of bone marrow donation, the related graft donor provided peripheral blood. The CDR3 runs 15 residues. The V gene's germline CDR1 is SEHNR and CDR2 FQNEAQ (reference sequence). Trimming took 1 base from V and 7 from J, leaving 14 bases between them. Sequenced by immunoSEQ multiplex PCR; TCRdb stores in-frame clones only, minus some. The record shows 10,000 to 15,000 clones for this sample, with no singletons present. This rearrangement joins TRBV7-9 to TRBJ2-1, with D tentatively TRBD1 (7 bases). Sequenced material: PBMCs. The sequence was collected from a woman aged 40 to 55 in good health, CMV-negative, and a related stem cell transplant donor. The CDR3 DNA reads as TGTGCCAGCAGCTTAGAGAAACAGGGGAGGAATGAGCAGTTCTTC. This sequence encodes CASSLEKQGRNEQFF. Full variable domain (remainder filled in from reference TRBV7-9 and TRBJ2-1): DTGVSQNPRHKITKRGQNVTFRCDPISEHNRLYWYRQTLGQGPEFLTYFQNEAQLEKSRLLSDRFSAERPKGSFSTLEIQRTEQGDSAMYLCASSLEKQGRNEQFFGPGTRLTVL.